These T cell receptor beta chains were read from a single sample in a study of early T cells in non-severe SARS-CoV-2 infection. TCRdb independently ran MiXCR on the 5' RACE reads; one entry per CDR3 protein. The table lists tens of thousands of distinct CDR3 sequences, approximately 8.9% of them singletons, with around 12% in the top ten. Sequencing was done on a sample of whole blood. The receptors derive from an adult who was a healthcare worker with PCR-confirmed SARS-CoV-2 infection or an uninfected control (not recorded which). CDR3s include the opening cysteine and the closing phenylalanine or tryptophan. Fields, in order: V gene, clone size, D gene, J gene, CDR3 protein, CDR3 DNA. A D gene is named only where the DNA matches it firmly. Not all rows give a size; the values are once, few, many and, for expanded clones, a class.

V: TRBV20-1
size: many
D: -
J: TRBJ2-6
CDR3: CSASPPLSGANVLTF
DNA: TGCAGTGCTAGCCCCCCACTGTCTGGGGCCAACGTCCTGACTTTC

V: TRBV4-1
size: many
D: -
J: TRBJ2-3
CDR3: CASRKGQSTDTQYF
DNA: TGCGCCAGCAGGAAGGGACAAAGCACAGATACGCAGTATTTT

V: TRBV7-9
size: -
D: -
J: TRBJ2-4
CDR3: CASSLLGTSYF
DNA: TGTGCCAGCAGCCTTCTGGGGACAAGTTACTTC

V: TRBV28
size: few
D: TRBD1
J: TRBJ2-7
CDR3: CASSLGTGGLEQYF
DNA: TGTGCCAGCAGTTTAGGGACAGGGGGCCTCGAGCAGTACTTC

V: TRBV6-1
size: many
D: -
J: TRBJ2-5
CDR3: CASSAYGGTQYF
DNA: TGTGCCAGCAGTGCATACGGGGGGACCCAGTACTTC

V: TRBV5-4
size: many
D: -
J: TRBJ2-2
CDR3: CASSLDISANTGELFF
DNA: TGTGCCAGCAGCTTGGACATCTCCGCGAACACCGGGGAGCTGTTTTTT

V: TRBV2
size: many
D: TRBD1
J: TRBJ2-4
CDR3: CASREQGAEAKNIQYF
DNA: TGTGCCAGCAGGGAACAGGGGGCGGAGGCCAAAAACATTCAGTACTTC

V: TRBV7-9
size: few
D: -
J: TRBJ2-7
CDR3: CASSFVGAPYEQYF
DNA: TGTGCCAGCAGCTTTGTGGGGGCACCCTACGAGCAGTACTTC

V: TRBV11-2
size: few
D: -
J: TRBJ1-6
CDR3: CASSVTGFFNSPLHF
DNA: TGTGCCAGCAGCGTCACAGGGTTTTTTAATTCACCCCTCCACTTT

V: TRBV29-1
size: many
D: TRBD1
J: TRBJ1-1
CDR3: CSADRDRATEAFF
DNA: TGCAGCGCAGACCGGGACAGGGCCACTGAAGCTTTCTTT

V: TRBV19
size: few
D: TRBD2
J: TRBJ2-1
CDR3: CASSRGLAGAQRSYNEQFF
DNA: TGTGCCAGTAGTAGGGGACTAGCGGGAGCACAGCGATCCTACAATGAGCAGTTCTTC

V: TRBV20-1
size: many
D: TRBD2
J: TRBJ2-1
CDR3: CSASLAGGPGQFF
DNA: TGCAGTGCCTCACTAGCGGGGGGGCCGGGACAGTTCTTC

V: TRBV28
size: -
D: -
J: TRBJ1-2
CDR3: CATSRNQIRGYGYTF
DNA: TGTGCCACCTCGCGTAACCAGATTAGGGGGTATGGCTACACCTTC

V: TRBV29-1
size: -
D: -
J: TRBJ2-7
CDR3: CSVELGRRYEQYF
DNA: TGCAGCGTTGAACTGGGAAGACGCTACGAGCAGTACTTC

V: TRBV20-1
size: many
D: -
J: TRBJ2-4
CDR3: CSARDFGDLAKNIQYF
DNA: TGCAGTGCTAGAGATTTCGGGGACCTAGCCAAAAACATTCAGTACTTC

V: TRBV28
size: many
D: TRBD1
J: TRBJ1-4
CDR3: CASSPPLTGINEKLFF
DNA: TGTGCCAGCAGTCCCCCGCTGACAGGGATTAATGAAAAACTGTTTTTT

V: TRBV4-3
size: many
D: -
J: TRBJ2-6
CDR3: CASSQQDGTGANVLTF
DNA: TGCGCCAGCAGCCAACAAGACGGTACTGGGGCCAACGTCCTGACTTTC

V: TRBV7-3
size: -
D: TRBD1
J: TRBJ2-7
CDR3: CASSPRGQGWQYF
DNA: TGTGCCAGCAGCCCACGAGGACAGGGGTGGCAGTACTTC

V: TRBV28
size: many
D: -
J: TRBJ1-5
CDR3: CASMARGGNQPQHF
DNA: TGTGCCAGCATGGCCCGGGGGGGCAATCAGCCCCAGCATTTT

V: TRBV7-2
size: many
D: -
J: TRBJ1-3
CDR3: CASRTISGNTIYF
DNA: TGTGCCAGCCGGACTATCTCTGGAAACACCATATATTTT

V: TRBV7-9
size: many
D: TRBD1
J: TRBJ1-4
CDR3: CASSRTQGINEKLFF
DNA: TGTGCCAGCAGTCGAACACAGGGGATTAATGAAAAACTGTTTTTT

V: TRBV20-1
size: many
D: -
J: TRBJ1-1
CDR3: CSAPMNTEAFF
DNA: TGCAGTGCTCCAATGAACACTGAAGCTTTCTTT

V: TRBV11-2
size: many
D: TRBD1
J: TRBJ2-2
CDR3: CASSLARGQHVTGELFF
DNA: TGTGCCAGCAGCTTAGCTAGGGGACAGCACGTCACCGGGGAGCTGTTTTTT

V: TRBV5-4
size: many
D: -
J: TRBJ2-1
CDR3: CASSFPESSYNEQFF
DNA: TGTGCCAGCAGCTTTCCGGAATCCTCCTACAATGAGCAGTTCTTC

V: TRBV4-3
size: few
D: -
J: TRBJ2-3
CDR3: CASSQDLTGTPPHTQYF
DNA: TGCGCCAGCAGCCAAGATCTTACAGGCACCCCCCCACATACGCAGTATTTT

V: TRBV29-1
size: many
D: TRBD1
J: TRBJ2-2
CDR3: CSVGTGHYGELFF
DNA: TGCAGCGTAGGGACAGGTCACTACGGGGAGCTGTTTTTT

V: TRBV7-9
size: many
D: TRBD1
J: TRBJ1-4
CDR3: CASSSTTGRFGEKLFF
DNA: TGTGCCAGCAGCTCAACGACAGGGAGGTTCGGTGAAAAACTGTTTTTT

V: TRBV29-1
size: many
D: TRBD2
J: TRBJ2-1
CDR3: CSLIGAGAYNEQFF
DNA: TGCAGCTTAATAGGGGCGGGGGCCTACAATGAGCAGTTCTTC

V: TRBV20-1
size: many
D: -
J: TRBJ2-3
CDR3: CSASRSTDTQYF
DNA: TGCAGTGCTAGTCGCAGCACAGATACGCAGTATTTT

V: TRBV11-2
size: many
D: -
J: TRBJ1-1
CDR3: CASSHPLSTEAFF
DNA: TGTGCCAGCAGCCACCCCCTAAGCACTGAAGCTTTCTTT

V: TRBV29-1
size: -
D: TRBD1
J: TRBJ1-2
CDR3: CSVAGGPNYGYTF
DNA: TGCAGCGTCGCAGGGGGCCCTAACTATGGCTACACCTTC

V: TRBV5-1
size: few
D: -
J: TRBJ2-1
CDR3: CASSWDGYNEQFF
DNA: TGCGCCAGCAGCTGGGACGGCTACAATGAGCAGTTCTTC

V: TRBV7-2
size: -
D: -
J: TRBJ2-2
CDR3: CASSLQGRTGELFF
DNA: TGTGCCAGCAGCTTACAGGGACGAACCGGGGAGCTGTTTTTT

V: TRBV14
size: many
D: -
J: TRBJ2-7
CDR3: CASSSGVPYEQYF
DNA: TGTGCCAGCAGCTCGGGGGTTCCCTACGAGCAGTACTTC

V: TRBV19
size: many
D: -
J: TRBJ2-1
CDR3: CASSMGQGLEQFF
DNA: TGTGCCAGTAGTATGGGGCAGGGACTTGAGCAGTTCTTC

V: TRBV4-2
size: many
D: -
J: TRBJ2-6
CDR3: CASSQDRAVAGANVLTF
DNA: TGTGCCAGCAGCCAAGATCGGGCGGTCGCCGGGGCCAACGTCCTGACTTTC

V: TRBV18
size: many
D: TRBD2
J: TRBJ2-7
CDR3: CASSPLSGGTREQYF
DNA: TGTGCCAGCTCACCCCTTAGCGGGGGGACCCGCGAGCAGTACTTC

V: TRBV5-1
size: few
D: -
J: TRBJ2-5
CDR3: CASSPFGGKETQYF
DNA: TGCGCCAGCAGCCCCTTTGGGGGGAAAGAGACCCAGTACTTC

V: TRBV12-3/TRBV12-4
size: many
D: -
J: TRBJ1-2
CDR3: CASSNRDGYTF
DNA: TGTGCCAGCAGTAACAGGGATGGCTACACCTTC

V: TRBV6-6
size: -
D: -
J: TRBJ1-2
CDR3: CASSPPGPPSGGYGFTF
DNA: TGTGCCAGCAGCCCCCCGGGGCCCCCCTCCGGGGGGTATGGCTTCACCTTC

V: TRBV20-1
size: -
D: -
J: TRBJ2-1
CDR3: CSARRGSEQFF
DNA: TGCAGTGCTAGACGGGGGTCTGAGCAGTTCTTC

V: TRBV7-2
size: many
D: -
J: TRBJ2-7
CDR3: CASSLLGDIRHEQYF
DNA: TGTGCCAGCAGCTTATTGGGGGACATCCGCCACGAGCAGTACTTC

V: TRBV12-3/TRBV12-4
size: many
D: -
J: TRBJ1-2
CDR3: CASSLQRSVGYTF
DNA: TGTGCCAGCAGCTTACAGAGATCCGTGGGCTACACCTTC

V: TRBV11-1
size: many
D: -
J: TRBJ2-7
CDR3: CASSSRGYQGPDEQYF
DNA: TGTGCCAGCAGCTCGAGGGGGTATCAGGGACCCGACGAGCAGTACTTC

V: TRBV5-6
size: many
D: -
J: TRBJ1-1
CDR3: CASSLDRNTEAFF
DNA: TGTGCCAGCAGCTTGGACCGGAACACTGAAGCTTTCTTT

V: TRBV7-2
size: few
D: -
J: TRBJ1-1
CDR3: CASSPSRRDTEAFF
DNA: TGTGCCAGCAGCCCGAGTAGGAGGGACACTGAAGCTTTCTTT

V: TRBV6-6
size: few
D: -
J: TRBJ2-1
CDR3: CASSYSGVGEQFF
DNA: TGTGCCAGCAGTTACTCGGGGGTAGGTGAGCAGTTCTTC

V: TRBV12-3/TRBV12-4
size: many
D: TRBD2
J: TRBJ2-3
CDR3: CASSSSGSGGYTQYF
DNA: TGTGCCAGCAGTTCCTCGGGTAGCGGGGGCTATACGCAGTATTTT

V: TRBV30
size: -
D: -
J: TRBJ2-2
CDR3: CAWSVGVTGELFF
DNA: TGTGCCTGGAGTGTCGGAGTCACCGGGGAGCTGTTTTTT

V: TRBV4-2
size: few
D: -
J: TRBJ2-7
CDR3: CASSQVPGTYEQYF
DNA: TGTGCCAGCAGCCAAGTACCCGGAACCTACGAGCAGTACTTC

V: TRBV6-6
size: many
D: -
J: TRBJ2-5
CDR3: CASSYAVSKETQYF
DNA: TGTGCCAGCAGTTACGCGGTTTCAAAAGAGACCCAGTACTTC